The next 22 T cell receptor beta chains were all read from a single sample in a study of blood T cell repertoires in COVID-19. Only in-frame clones appear in the TCRdb table, and some are missing; sequencing was by immunoSEQ multiplex PCR. The table records 190,000 or so clones, just under 80% of them present only once. The sample comprised peripheral blood. The origin of the receptors is a woman older than 75 with active or convalescent COVID-19.

This clone was seen once. This chain joins TRBV28 and TRBJ1-6; TRBD1 matches 9 bases. This CDR3 spans 18 amino acids. Germline trimming cut 4 bases from V and 4 bases from J; bases unmatched to any gene: 11. Germline V gives CDR1 MDHEN, CDR2 SYDVKM. CDR3 in amino acids: CASSYPGQGEVYNSPLHF. In DNA, the CDR3 is TGTGCCAGCAGTTACCCGGGACAGGGAGAAGTATATAATTCACCCCTCCACTTT.

CDR3 residues: CASSLRRDSNTDTQYF. Written as DNA, the CDR3 is TGTGCCAGCAGCCTCCGCCGGGACAGCAACACAGATACGCAGTATTTT. The chain links TRBV5-4 to TRBJ2-3, with 7 bases lining up with TRBD1. The CDR3 is made up of 16 amino acids. V was clipped by 4 bases and J by 2 bases; unmatched bases: 10. CDR1 and CDR2 from the germline V gene are SGHNT and YYREEE (reference sequence).

The chain links TRBV30 to TRBJ1-6, with a possible D match to TRBD1 (5 bases). This CDR3 spans 14 amino acids. The ends were cut back, 7 bases at V and 3 bases at J, with 13 bases in the middle. CDR1 is GTSNPN and CDR2 is SVGIG in the germline V gene (reference sequence). In DNA, the CDR3 is TGTGCCTTAGAAGGCCAGGGCTATAATTCACCCCTCCACTTT. Translating it yields CALEGQGYNSPLHF.

The rearrangement uses TRBV7-9 and TRBJ1-2, with TRBD1 matching 8 bases. Germline V lookup: CDR1 SEHNR, CDR2 FQNEAQ (reference sequence). V lost 3 bases and J lost 8; bases outside the gene matches: 5. This CDR3 is built from 13 residues. This CDR3 reads CASSFRQGLGYTF. The CDR3 DNA reads as TGTGCCAGCAGCTTCCGACAGGGGTTGGGCTACACCTTC. Filled out from reference TRBV7-9 and TRBJ1-2, the complete variable domain reads DTGVSQNPRHKITKRGQNVTFRCDPISEHNRLYWYRQTLGQGPEFLTYFQNEAQLEKSRLLSDRFSAERPKGSFSTLEIQRTEQGDSAMYLCASSFRQGLGYTFGSGTRLTVV.

The chain employs TRBV7-9 and TRBJ2-3; 8 bases align to TRBD1. The junction had 6 bases not matched to a gene; V was cut back by 7 bases and J by 0 bases. The CDR3 consists of 15 residues. Per germline, CDR1 SEHNR and CDR2 FQNEAQ (reference sequence). This CDR3 reads CASTTTGDSTDTQYF. Here the CDR3 DNA reads TGTGCCAGCACCACGACAGGGGACAGCACAGATACGCAGTATTTT.

The chain recombines TRBV28 with TRBJ1-2; D might be TRBD1 (5 bases). Germline loops: CDR1 MDHEN, CDR2 SYDVKM. V lost 3 bases and J 6 bases, leaving 14 bases between the germline ends. The CDR3 is 14 residues long. The CDR3 DNA sequence: TGTGCCAGCAGTTTTAGTGGCAGGGCGAATGGCTACACCTTC. It specifies CASSFSGRANGYTF.

This clone was seen only a few times. V and J are TRBV29-1 and TRBJ1-2; TRBD1 agrees at 10 bases. V was pared by 7 bases and J by 5 bases, with 7 bases of the junction left unmatched. Germline V lookup: CDR1 SQVTM, CDR2 ANQGSEA. This CDR3 spans 13 amino acids. The CDR3 loop is CSAKGTGVYGYTF. The CDR3 DNA sequence: TGCAGCGCCAAAGGGACAGGGGTATATGGCTACACCTTC. Full variable domain (missing parts from reference TRBV29-1 and TRBJ1-2): SAVISQKPSRDICQRGTSLTIQCQVDSQVTMMFWYRQQPGQSLTLIATANQGSEATYESGFVIDKFPISRPNLTFSTLTVSNMSPEDSSIYLCSAKGTGVYGYTFGSGTRLTVV.

In nucleotides, the CDR3 is TGCGCCAGCAGCTTGGGGGACAGCTCTGGAAACACCATATATTTT. This sequence encodes CASSLGDSSGNTIYF. V and J are TRBV5-1 and TRBJ1-3; TRBD1 agrees at 7 bases. This CDR3 contains 15 residues. Unmatched junction bases numbered 0, after V lost 0 bases and J lost 0 bases. Germline V gene data show CDR1 as SGHRS and CDR2 as YFSETQ. Variable domain in full (rest from reference TRBV5-1 and TRBJ1-3): KAGVTQTPRYLIKTRGQQVTLSCSPISGHRSVSWYQQTPGQGLQFLFEYFSETQRNKGNFPGRFSGRQFSNSRSEMNVSTLELGDSALYLCASSLGDSSGNTIYFGEGSWLTVV.

The genes are TRBV5-1 and TRBJ2-7; TRBD2 matches at 9 bases. CDR1 SGHRS and CDR2 YFSETQ come from the germline V gene. The CDR3 has 15 residues. Losses at the gene ends were 4 bases for V and 3 bases for J; bases not matched to a gene: 8. The CDR3 protein is CASSAPTSGGYEQYF. In nucleotides, the CDR3 is TGCGCCAGCAGCGCACCGACTAGCGGAGGCTACGAGCAGTACTTC.

V usage is TRBV28 and J usage is TRBJ2-7; the match to TRBD2 covers 9 bases. After removal of 4 bases from V and 3 bases from J, the junction contained 13 bases not matched to a gene. The germline gives CDR1 MDHEN, CDR2 SYDVKM. This CDR3 region has 17 residues. CDR3 loop: CASSSVAGGPRFYEQYF. CDR3 DNA: TGTGCCAGCAGTTCTGTTGCGGGGGGGCCTCGATTCTACGAGCAGTACTTC. The entire variable domain, with the rest obtained from reference TRBV28 and TRBJ2-7, is as follows: DVKVTQSSRYLVKRTGEKVFLECVQDMDHENMFWYRQDPGLGLRLIYFSYDVKMKEKGDIPEGYSVSREKKERFSLILESASTNQTSMYLCASSSVAGGPRFYEQYFGPGTRLTVT.

CDR3 in amino acids: CASYRASNQPQHF. CDR3 bases: TGTGCCTCATACAGGGCCAGCAATCAGCCCCAGCATTTT. V and J are TRBV30 and TRBJ1-5; TRBD1 is a possible D gene (6 bases). Per germline, CDR1 GTSNPN and CDR2 SVGIG (reference sequence). This CDR3 region has 13 residues. V was shortened by 7 bases and J by 1 base, with 11 bases between the two germline ends.

The J gene is TRBJ2-2, the V gene TRBV6-2 or TRBV6-3, with 7 bases identical to TRBD2. Losses at the gene ends were 4 bases for V and 1 base for J; bases not matched to a gene: 9. The germline gives CDR1 MNHEY, CDR2 SVGEGT. The CDR3 runs 17 residues. CDR3 in DNA: TGTGCCAGCAGTTGGGACGGGGGGAACCTGAACACCGGGGAGCTGTTTTTT. It yields the protein CASSWDGGNLNTGELFF.

This clone has a count of ten or more. The chain links TRBV13 to TRBJ2-3; 7 bases are shared with TRBD1. Per germline, CDR1 PRHDT and CDR2 FYEKMQ (reference sequence). The junction had 4 bases not matched to a gene; V was cut back by 4 bases and J by 0 bases. The length of the CDR3 is 15 residues. CDR3 in DNA: TGTGCCAGCAGCTCGGGACAGTATAGCACAGATACGCAGTATTTT. Protein product: CASSSGQYSTDTQYF.

The rearrangement links TRBV11-2 to TRBJ2-7, with a possible D match to TRBD1 (5 bases). Germline CDR1 SGHAT, CDR2 FQNNGV. The V gene lost 5 bases and the J gene lost 2 bases, with 19 bases spanning the gap. CDR3 length: 16 amino acids. CDR3 region: CASSPIDRKGTYEQYF. The CDR3 DNA sequence: TGTGCCAGCAGCCCTATCGACAGAAAGGGCACCTACGAGCAGTACTTC.

The rearrangement joins TRBV28 to TRBJ1-1; unclear D gene. Trimming pared 6 bases from V and 2 bases from J, leaving 10 bases between. The CDR3 contains 13 residues. Germline V lookup: CDR1 MDHEN, CDR2 SYDVKM. The CDR3 DNA reads as TGTGCCAGCAGCCCTAGTTATAACACTGAAGCTTTCTTT. It specifies CASSPSYNTEAFF.

The rearrangement uses TRBV5-1 and TRBJ1-2; D gene uncertain. Germline-derived CDR1 and CDR2 are SGHRS and YFSETQ. The CDR3 contains 16 residues. The V end lost 0 bases, the J end lost 3 bases, and 15 bases lay between the germline ends. This chain's CDR3 is CASSLDMVEPYYGYTF. CDR3 coding DNA: TGCGCCAGCAGCTTGGATATGGTCGAGCCGTACTATGGCTACACCTTC.

V gene TRBV29-1 combines with J gene TRBJ1-1; D not certain. The CDR3 is 13 amino acids. Germline-derived CDR1 and CDR2 are SQVTM and ANQGSEA. Trimming stripped 7 bases from V and 0 bases from J, with 12 bases between. This CDR3 reads CSAQTPMNTEAFF. The CDR3 region has the DNA TGCAGCGCACAGACACCTATGAACACTGAAGCTTTCTTT.

This sequence joins TRBV4-2 and TRBJ1-2; D is ambiguous. The CDR3 sequence is 13 residues long. The ends were cut back, 0 bases at V and 4 bases at J, with 6 bases in the middle. CDR1 LGHNA and CDR2 YNFKEQ come from the germline V gene. The CDR3 here is CASSQDGRYGYTF. In DNA, the CDR3 is TGTGCCAGCAGCCAAGATGGGCGCTATGGCTACACCTTC.

Written as DNA, the CDR3 is TGCGCCAGCAGCTTGTCCATCGGGGAGCTGTTTTTT. Translation: CASSLSIGELFF. This chain links TRBV5-1 with TRBJ2-2; D unresolved. The CDR3 loop spans 12 amino acids. Germline V gene data show CDR1 as SGHRS and CDR2 as YFSETQ. The V gene lost 1 base and the J gene lost 7 bases, with 5 bases spanning the gap.

The chain recombines TRBV5-6 with TRBJ2-3; 9 positions match TRBD2. Germline trimming cut 2 bases from V and 2 bases from J; bases unmatched to any gene: 6. This CDR3 has 16 amino acids. Germline CDR1 and CDR2: SGHDT and YYEEEE. In nucleotides, the CDR3 is TGTGCCAGCAGCTTAGGCGGGGGGGCCTCCACAGATACGCAGTATTTT. Translation: CASSLGGGASTDTQYF.

J is TRBJ2-7 and V is TRBV5-1, with D uncertain. The V gene's germline CDR1 is SGHRS and CDR2 YFSETQ. CDR3 length: 12 amino acids. Between the trimmed V and J ends, which lost 0 bases and 4 bases, there was a span of 5 bases. CDR3 DNA sequence: TGCGCCAGCAGCTTGGAGAGTTACGAGCAGTACTTC. This encodes CASSLESYEQYF.

A single count supports this clone. V and J are TRBV9 and TRBJ2-3; 8 nucleotides align to TRBD1. This CDR3 is built from 15 residues. CDR1 and CDR2 from the germline V gene are SGDLS and YYNGEE. Germline trimming cut 2 bases from V and 3 bases from J; bases unmatched to any gene: 5. The CDR3: CASSVRGLSTDTQYF. CDR3 nucleotide sequence: TGTGCCAGCAGCGTCAGGGGGCTGTCGACAGATACGCAGTATTTT.